Following are 8 T cell receptor beta chains from one sample sequenced in a study of sequential checkpoint blockade in melanoma. Generated by immunoSEQ multiplex PCR, the TCRdb table keeps only in-frame clones and is missing some. The sample yields around 5,000 clones, around 25% seen once. Stated treatment: randomized to nivolumab then ipilimumab (arm A) or the reverse (arm B). Sample: tumor tissue (inferred from file names), taken from a patient given nivolumab and ipilimumab in sequence. The receptors shown here come from a human donor with melanoma.

This clone has ten or more counts. V is TRBV7-4 and J is TRBJ2-3, with 9 bases matching TRBD1. The CDR3 runs 13 residues. After removal of 5 bases from V and 7 bases from J, the junction contained 4 bases not matched to a gene. Germline V CDR1 and CDR2: SGHVT, SQSDAQ. The CDR3 DNA reads TGTGCCAGCAGCATCGGGACAGGGAATACGCAGTATTTT. Protein: CASSIGTGNTQYF.

This clone was seen only a few times. The chain uses TRBV28 and TRBJ1-2; possible D gene TRBD1, 5 bases. The CDR3 extends over 14 amino acids. V was trimmed by 5 bases and J by 4 bases, leaving 14 bases between them. The germline V gene encodes CDR1 MDHEN and CDR2 SYDVKM. The CDR3 spells CASSDFTGGYGYTF. The CDR3 region has the DNA TGTGCCAGCAGTGATTTTACAGGAGGCTATGGCTACACCTTC.

This clone was observed a few times. The CDR3 protein is CASSLSVGYEQYF. DNA of the CDR3: TGTGCCAGCAGTTTATCCGTGGGATACGAGCAGTACTTC. The rearrangement uses TRBV28 and TRBJ2-7; D gene unclear. V dropped 1 base and J dropped 4 bases, with 8 bases sitting between them. There are 13 residues in the CDR3. Per germline, CDR1 MDHEN and CDR2 SYDVKM. Drawing the rest from reference TRBV28 and TRBJ2-7, the complete variable domain is DVKVTQSSRYLVKRTGEKVFLECVQDMDHENMFWYRQDPGLGLRLIYFSYDVKMKEKGDIPEGYSVSREKKERFSLILESASTNQTSMYLCASSLSVGYEQYFGPGTRLTVT.

This clone came up a few times. V usage is TRBV6-8 and J usage is TRBJ2-7; 8 bases align to TRBD2. The germline CDR1 and CDR2 sequences are MNHGY and SAAAGT. V trimming: 2 bases; J trimming: 0 bases; junction bases outside the gene matches: 18. The CDR3 totals 20 residues. The CDR3 region is CASSYDRSGLAQGRSYEQYF. CDR3 in DNA: TGTGCCAGCAGTTACGATCGGAGCGGACTAGCCCAAGGTCGCTCCTACGAGCAGTACTTC.

The sample holds many counts of this clone. This sequence joins TRBV11-3 and TRBJ2-5; weak D call: TRBD2 (6 bases). Trimming removed 3 bases at V and 5 bases at J, with 19 bases between. Germline lookup yields CDR1 SGHNT and CDR2 YENEEA. The CDR3 runs to 16 residues. The DNA for the CDR3 is TGTGCCAGCAGCTTGGATGTTGCGGGGCTTGGGGAGACCCAGTACTTC. It is translated as CASSLDVAGLGETQYF.

This rearrangement joins TRBV23-1 to TRBJ1-5, with 11 positions matching TRBD1. TRBV23-1 is filed as an ORF, its function uncertain. The V gene end was trimmed by 3 bases and the J gene end by 1 base; junction bases not matched to a gene: 5. The CDR3 consists of 17 residues. CDR3 nucleotides: TGCGCCAGCAGTCAGGACAGGGGGCTTTACAGCAATCAGCCCCAGCATTTT. Translated, it gives CASSQDRGLYSNQPQHF.

This clone rates as medium-sized. The chain couples TRBV9 to TRBJ1-4; D remains unclear. From germline, CDR1 is SGDLS and CDR2 YYNGEE. The CDR3 sequence is 16 residues long. V lost 4 bases, J lost 2 bases, and 15 bases lay in between. CDR3 sequence reads: CASSPGSLVTNEKLFF. The CDR3 coding sequence is TGTGCCAGCAGCCCCGGAAGCCTGGTGACTAATGAAAAACTGTTTTTT.

V and J are TRBV19 and TRBJ2-3; TRBD2 aligns across 11 bases. This CDR3 contains 20 residues. Trimming cost V 2 bases and J 9 bases; bases outside gene matches: 22. Germline V CDR1 and CDR2: LNHDA, SQIVND (reference sequence). In DNA form, the CDR3 reads TGTGCCAGTAGTATAACCAACCTGGGGAGTAGCGGGGGGGCGTGGTCGACGCAGTATTTT. Translating it yields CASSITNLGSSGGAWSTQYF.